The following is a T cell receptor (beta chain) sequence with its context. Treatment meaning: 19 received Ad26.COV2.S at low or high dose, single or two shots; 5 received placebo; per-sample allocation not given. At day 63 after the first vaccine or placebo injection, samples were drawn. V lost 7 bases to trimming and J lost 10 bases; unmatched junction nucleotides: 12. Germline CDR1 is SGHTA and CDR2 is FQGNSA. The length of the CDR3 is 14 residues. This record belongs to a study of Ad26.COV2.S vaccination and SARS-CoV-2 variants. Profiled with immunoSEQ multiplex PCR; TCRdb holds only in-frame clones, not every one. The sample consists of 300,000 to 350,000 clones, 90% of them appearing once.

The gene calls are TRBV7-2 and TRBJ1-4; 7 positions match TRBD1. Material: peripheral blood, obtained in a trial of Ad26.COV2.S vaccine versus placebo. This clonotype was obtained from a person aged 18-60 years who received the Ad26.COV2.S COVID-19 vaccine or a placebo. The CDR3 bases are TGTGCCAGCACACAGGGGACCGACTTAGGAAAACTGTTTTTT. Translation: CASTQGTDLGKLFF.